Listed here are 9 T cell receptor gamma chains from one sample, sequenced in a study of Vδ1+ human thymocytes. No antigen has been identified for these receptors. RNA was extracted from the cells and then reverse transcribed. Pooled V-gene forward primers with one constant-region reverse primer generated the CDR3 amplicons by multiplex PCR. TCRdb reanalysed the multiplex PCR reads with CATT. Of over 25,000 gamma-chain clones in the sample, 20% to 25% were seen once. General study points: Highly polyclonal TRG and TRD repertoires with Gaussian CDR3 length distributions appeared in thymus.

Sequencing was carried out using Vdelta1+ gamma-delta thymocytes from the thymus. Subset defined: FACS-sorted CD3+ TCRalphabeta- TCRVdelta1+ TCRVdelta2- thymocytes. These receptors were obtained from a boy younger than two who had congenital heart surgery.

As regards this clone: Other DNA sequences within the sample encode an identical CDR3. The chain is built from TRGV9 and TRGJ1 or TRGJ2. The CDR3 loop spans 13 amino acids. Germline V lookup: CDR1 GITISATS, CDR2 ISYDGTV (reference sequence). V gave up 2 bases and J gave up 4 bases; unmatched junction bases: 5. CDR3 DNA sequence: TGTGCCTTGTGGGAGGGGGCCTATTATAAGAAACTCTTT. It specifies CALWEGAYYKKLF.

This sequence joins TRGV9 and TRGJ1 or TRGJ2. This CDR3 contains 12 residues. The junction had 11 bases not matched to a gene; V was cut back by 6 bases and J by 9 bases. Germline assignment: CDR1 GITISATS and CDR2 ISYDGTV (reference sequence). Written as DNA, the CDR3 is TGTGCCTTGTGGTGTCAGCCCTTTAAGAAACTCTTT. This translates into CALWCQPFKKLF.

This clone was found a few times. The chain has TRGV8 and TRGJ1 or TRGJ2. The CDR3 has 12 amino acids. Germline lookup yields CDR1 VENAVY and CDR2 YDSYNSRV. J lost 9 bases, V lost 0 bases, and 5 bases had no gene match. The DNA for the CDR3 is TGTGCCACCTGGGATAGGCCTGTTAAGAAACTCTTT. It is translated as CATWDRPVKKLF.

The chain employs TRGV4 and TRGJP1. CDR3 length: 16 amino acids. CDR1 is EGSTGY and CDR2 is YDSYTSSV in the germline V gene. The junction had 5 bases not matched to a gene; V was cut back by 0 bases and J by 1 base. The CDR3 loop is CATWDGLGTTGWFKIF. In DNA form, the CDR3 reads TGTGCCACCTGGGATGGGCTCGGTACCACTGGTTGGTTCAAGATATTT.

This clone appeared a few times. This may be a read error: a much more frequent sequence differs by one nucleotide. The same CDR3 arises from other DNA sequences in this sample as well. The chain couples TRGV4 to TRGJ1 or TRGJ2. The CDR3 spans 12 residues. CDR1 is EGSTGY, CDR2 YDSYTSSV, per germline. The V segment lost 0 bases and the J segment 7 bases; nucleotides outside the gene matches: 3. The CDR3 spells CATWDGRYKKLF. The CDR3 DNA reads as TGTGCCACCTGGGATGGGAGATATAAGAAACTCTTT.

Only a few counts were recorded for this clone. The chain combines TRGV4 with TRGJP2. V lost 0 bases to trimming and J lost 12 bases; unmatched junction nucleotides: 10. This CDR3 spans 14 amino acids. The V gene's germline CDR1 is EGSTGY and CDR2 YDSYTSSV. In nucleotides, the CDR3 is TGTGCCACCTGGGATGGGTACGGGGGGGGGATCAAGACGTTT. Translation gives CATWDGYGGGIKTF.

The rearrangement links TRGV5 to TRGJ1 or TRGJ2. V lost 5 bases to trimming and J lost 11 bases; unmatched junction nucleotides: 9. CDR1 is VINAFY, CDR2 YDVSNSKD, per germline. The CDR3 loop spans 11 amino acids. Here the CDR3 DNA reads TGTGCCACCTGGGGCCCCCTCGAGAAACTCTTT. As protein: CATWGPLEKLF.

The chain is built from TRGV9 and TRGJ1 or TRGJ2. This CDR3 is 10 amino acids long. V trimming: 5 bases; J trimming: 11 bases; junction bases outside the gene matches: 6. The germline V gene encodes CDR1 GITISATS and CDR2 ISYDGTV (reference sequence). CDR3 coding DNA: TGTGCCTTGTGGGCATCGGAGAAACTCTTT. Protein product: CALWASEKLF.

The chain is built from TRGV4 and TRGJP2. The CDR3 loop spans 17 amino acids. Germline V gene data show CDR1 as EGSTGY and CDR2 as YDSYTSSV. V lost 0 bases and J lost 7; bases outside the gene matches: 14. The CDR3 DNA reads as TGTGCCACCTGGGATGGGCCTAGTACCCGACCTGATTGGATCAAGACGTTT. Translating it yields CATWDGPSTRPDWIKTF.